Presented here are 30 T cell receptor beta chains from one specimen sequenced in a study of CD8 T cells in Susac syndrome. Reverse transcription of roughly 0.5 to 1 ug RNA was carried out with random hexamers. TCRdb used MiXCR to reprocess the immunoSEQ multiplex PCR reads, holding one entry per CDR3 protein. Among some 300,000 distinct CDR3 sequences listed, approximately 91% were seen once. The sequencing sample was made of CD8+ T cells from PBMCs. The receptors stem from a human donor with multiple sclerosis.

The rearrangement joins TRBV30 to TRBJ1-1, with D perhaps matching TRBD1 (5 bases). The CDR3 spans 15 residues. Trimming pared 0 bases from V and 8 bases from J, leaving 19 bases between. Germline CDR1 and CDR2: GTSNPN and SVGIG (reference sequence). This chain's CDR3 is CAWSVLGQKLPEAFF. CDR3 coding DNA: TGTGCCTGGAGTGTACTGGGGCAGAAGTTACCGGAAGCTTTCTTT.

This clonotype turned up a few times. The rearrangement links TRBV9 to TRBJ2-7, with D tentatively TRBD2 (6 bases). The V and J ends lost 0 bases and 2 bases respectively, with 9 bases between them. The CDR3 runs to 14 residues. Per germline, CDR1 SGDLS and CDR2 YYNGEE. The CDR3 loop is CASSVEGGTYEQYF. CDR3 coding DNA: TGTGCCAGCAGCGTAGAGGGCGGGACCTACGAGCAGTACTTC.

The J gene is TRBJ2-1, the V gene TRBV7-8; D may be TRBD1 or TRBD2 (5 bases each). In germline, CDR1 is SGHVS, CDR2 FQNEAQ. V lost 8 bases to trimming and J lost 7 bases, with 9 bases between them. The CDR3 consists of 11 residues. CDR3 in DNA: TGTGCCAGCCTCTGGGGGAATGAGCAGTTCTTC. It codes for CASLWGNEQFF.

The chain joins TRBV12-3 or TRBV12-4 to TRBJ2-5, with D possibly being TRBD2 (6 bases). This CDR3 is 13 amino acids long. Trimming left V 3 bases short and J 4 bases short, with 9 bases between. The CDR3 spells CASSFFGGETQYF. The CDR3 DNA is TGTGCCAGCAGTTTTTTCGGGGGAGAGACCCAGTACTTC.

The gene calls are TRBV7-9 and TRBJ2-7; no clear D. The CDR3 totals 13 residues. The V gene lost 5 bases and the J gene lost 4 bases, with 12 bases spanning the gap. CDR1 is SEHNR, CDR2 FQNEAQ, per germline (reference sequence). The CDR3 spells CASSRATDYEQYF. For the CDR3, the DNA is TGTGCCAGCAGCCGAGCGACGGATTACGAGCAGTACTTC.

In this sample, this clonotype turned up once. The chain is built from TRBV29-1 and TRBJ1-3; D not certain. Trimming shortened V by 4 bases and J by 0 bases, and 13 bases separated the two germline ends. CDR1 is SQVTM and CDR2 is ANQGSEA in the germline V gene. CDR3 length: 15 amino acids. CDR3 in amino acids: CSVAGVANSGNTIYF. DNA for the CDR3: TGCAGCGTTGCAGGAGTGGCCAACTCTGGAAACACCATATATTTT.

This clonotype was counted a single time. This chain links TRBV7-9 with TRBJ2-5; D might be TRBD2 (5 bases). V lost 5 bases and J 5 bases, leaving 18 bases between the germline ends. This CDR3 spans 15 amino acids. CDR1 is SEHNR, CDR2 FQNEAQ, per germline (reference sequence). CDR3 nucleotides: TGTGCCAGCAGCGACACGGGTGACTACGGGGAGACCCAGTACTTC. This gives the protein CASSDTGDYGETQYF. Drawing the rest from reference TRBV7-9 and TRBJ2-5, the complete variable domain is DTGVSQNPRHKITKRGQNVTFRCDPISEHNRLYWYRQTLGQGPEFLTYFQNEAQLEKSRLLSDRFSAERPKGSFSTLEIQRTEQGDSAMYLCASSDTGDYGETQYFGPGTRLLVL.

This chain joins TRBV20-1 and TRBJ2-3, with D possibly matching TRBD2 (6 bases). The CDR3 length is 17 residues. Trimming shortened V by 4 bases and J by 3 bases, and 23 bases separated the two germline ends. CDR1 DFQATT and CDR2 SNEGSKA come from the germline V gene (reference sequence). The CDR3 spells CSAIGDSRGGFTDTQYF. CDR3 nucleotide sequence: TGCAGTGCTATTGGCGATTCGAGGGGAGGATTTACAGATACGCAGTATTTT.

The V call is TRBV7-2, the J call TRBJ2-3; D is possibly TRBD2 (6 bases). The CDR3 is 15 residues long. Germline V gene sequence: CDR1 SGHTA, CDR2 FQGNSA. Trimming left V 6 bases short and J 2 bases short, with 15 bases between. This CDR3 is CASRNPEGYTDTQYF. CDR3 bases: TGTGCCAGCAGGAATCCGGAGGGGTACACAGATACGCAGTATTTT. Full variable domain (missing parts from reference TRBV7-2 and TRBJ2-3): GAGVSQSPSNKVTEKGKDVELRCDPISGHTALYWYRQSLGQGLEFLIYFQGNSAPDKSGLPSDRFSAERTGGSVSTLTIQRTQQEDSAVYLCASRNPEGYTDTQYFGPGTRLTVL.

This chain uses TRBV7-9 with TRBJ2-2; no clear D gene. The V gene lost 4 bases and the J gene lost 3 bases, with 12 bases spanning the gap. The CDR3 runs 15 residues. Germline V gene data show CDR1 as SEHNR and CDR2 as FQNEAQ (reference sequence). CDR3 coding DNA: TGTGCCAGCAGCTCACCTCGTAGGGACACCGGGGAGCTGTTTTTT. It is translated as CASSSPRRDTGELFF.

This rearrangement joins TRBV5-1 to TRBJ2-1; D unresolved. V was shortened by 0 bases and J by 6 bases, with 13 bases between the two germline ends. Germline loops: CDR1 SGHRS, CDR2 YFSETQ. This CDR3 is built from 15 residues. CDR3 sequence reads: CASSLGLNYGNEQFF. The CDR3 nucleotides read TGCGCCAGCAGCTTGGGCCTCAATTATGGCAATGAGCAGTTCTTC.

The rearrangement links TRBV4-1 to TRBJ1-6, with 7 bases lining up with TRBD1. Germline V gene data show CDR1 as MGHRA and CDR2 as YSYEKL. The V segment lost 0 bases and the J segment 7 bases; nucleotides outside the gene matches: 9. The CDR3 is 17 residues long. CDR3 sequence: CASSQDTQTGLNSPLHF. The DNA for the CDR3 is TGCGCCAGCAGCCAAGATACCCAGACAGGGCTAAATTCACCCCTCCACTTT.

The rearrangement joins TRBV3-1 to TRBJ2-1, with 9 bases aligning to TRBD2. In germline, CDR1 is LGHDT, CDR2 YNNKEL (reference sequence). There are 16 residues in the CDR3. V shed 4 bases, J shed 7 bases, and the junction held 11 bases outside the gene matches. CDR3 nucleotides: TGTGCCAGCAGCCCAACGGGACTAGCAAGTGGGAATGAGCAGTTCTTC. Its protein is CASSPTGLASGNEQFF.

This chain uses TRBV30 with TRBJ2-7; 9 nucleotides match TRBD2. This CDR3 is built from 15 residues. The germline V gene encodes CDR1 GTSNPN and CDR2 SVGIG (reference sequence). Losses at the gene ends were 1 base for V and 5 bases for J; bases not matched to a gene: 9. The CDR3 region is CAWSATAGGMHEQYF. The CDR3, as DNA: TGTGCCTGGAGTGCCACGGCGGGGGGGATGCACGAGCAGTACTTC.

The chain links TRBV14 to TRBJ2-1; TRBD2 agrees at 12 bases. Germline CDR1 reads SGHDN; CDR2 reads FVKESK. V was clipped by 1 base and J by 1 base; unmatched bases: 5. CDR3 size: 18 residues. The CDR3 protein is CASSQVVGTSGSYNEQFF. The CDR3 nucleotides read TGTGCCAGCAGCCAAGTAGTAGGGACTAGCGGGTCCTACAATGAGCAGTTCTTC.

This chain connects TRBV3-1 to TRBJ2-5; TRBD1 matches at 7 bases. The CDR3 is made up of 14 amino acids. With 3 bases clipped from V and 5 bases from J, the junction kept 6 bases outside the gene matches. Germline values: CDR1 LGHDT, CDR2 YNNKEL (reference sequence). The CDR3 loop is CASSQDRYFETQYF. In DNA, the CDR3 is TGTGCCAGCAGCCAGGACAGGTATTTTGAGACCCAGTACTTC.

This clonotype was recorded only once. The rearrangement joins TRBV28 to TRBJ2-2, with TRBD1 identical over 9 bases. This CDR3 region has 20 residues. V dropped 2 bases and J dropped 0; count of bases not matched to a gene: 13. The germline V gene has CDR1 MDHEN and CDR2 SYDVKM. The CDR3 reads CASSLLRYRGRSSNTGELFF. CDR3 DNA: TGTGCCAGCAGTTTACTAAGGTACAGGGGGCGGTCCTCGAACACCGGGGAGCTGTTTTTT. The full variable domain, completed using reference TRBV28 and TRBJ2-2, is DVKVTQSSRYLVKRTGEKVFLECVQDMDHENMFWYRQDPGLGLRLIYFSYDVKMKEKGDIPEGYSVSREKKERFSLILESASTNQTSMYLCASSLLRYRGRSSNTGELFFGEGSRLTVL.

The gene calls are TRBV7-9 and TRBJ2-3, with 7 bases matching TRBD1. Germline CDR1 is SEHNR and CDR2 is FQNEAQ (reference sequence). This CDR3 region has 15 residues. V lost 5 bases to trimming and J lost 3 bases; unmatched junction nucleotides: 8. In DNA, the CDR3 is TGTGCCAGCAGCCTAAACAGGGGTCATACAGATACGCAGTATTTT. Amino acids: CASSLNRGHTDTQYF.

The chain uses TRBV11-2 and TRBJ2-7, with D hard to call. The CDR3 is 14 amino acids. Germline V gene data show CDR1 as SGHAT and CDR2 as FQNNGV. V was clipped by 0 bases and J by 3 bases, with 9 bases between them. CDR3: CASSLDTRYYEQYF. DNA of the CDR3: TGTGCCAGCAGCTTAGATACTCGTTACTACGAGCAGTACTTC.

V is TRBV5-1 and J is TRBJ2-5, with D perhaps TRBD1 (5 bases). Per germline, CDR1 SGHRS and CDR2 YFSETQ. CDR3 length: 13 amino acids. Trimming removed 1 base from V and 5 bases from J, with 9 bases in between. This CDR3 is CASSLWGRETQYF. As DNA, the CDR3 is TGCGCCAGCAGCTTGTGGGGCAGGGAGACCCAGTACTTC.

The chain employs TRBV7-8 and TRBJ2-3, with D perhaps TRBD1 (6 bases). V lost 3 bases, J lost 2 bases, and 9 bases lay in between. The germline V gene has CDR1 SGHVS and CDR2 FQNEAQ. The CDR3 is made up of 14 amino acids. The CDR3, as DNA: TGTGCCAGCAGCTTCCAGGGGTACACAGATACGCAGTATTTT. Amino acid sequence: CASSFQGYTDTQYF.

CDR3 DNA sequence: TGTGCCTGGCTAGGGGGTGTAGAGCAGTACTTC. This sequence encodes CAWLGGVEQYF. The chain joins TRBV30 to TRBJ2-7; weak D call: TRBD1 (6 bases). V lost 5 bases, J lost 7 bases, and 12 bases lay in between. Germline assignment: CDR1 GTSNPN and CDR2 SVGIG (reference sequence). The CDR3 has 11 amino acids.

This chain joins TRBV30 and TRBJ1-1, with D unresolved. This CDR3 has 13 residues. With 0 bases removed from V and 2 bases from J, the gap between germline ends came to 7 bases. The V gene's germline CDR1 is GTSNPN and CDR2 SVGIG (reference sequence). The CDR3 sequence is CAWSVNTNTEAFF. DNA for the CDR3: TGTGCCTGGAGTGTAAACACCAACACTGAAGCTTTCTTT. Looking up the rest from reference TRBV30 and TRBJ1-1 gives the full variable domain: SQTIHQWPATLVQPVGSPLSLECTVEGTSNPNLYWYRQAAGRGLQLLFYSVGIGQISSEVPQNLSASRPQDRQFILSSKKLLLSDSGFYLCAWSVNTNTEAFFGQGTRLTVV.

This clonotype was recorded a few times. The chain carries TRBV6-2 or TRBV6-3 and TRBJ2-5, with D perhaps TRBD2 (6 bases). Trimming took off 6 bases at V and 4 bases at J, with 18 bases between the two ends. The CDR3 runs 15 residues. CDR1 is MNHEY and CDR2 is SVGEGT in the germline V gene. CDR3 loop: CASSSRGPEGETQYF. CDR3 bases: TGTGCCAGCAGCAGCCGTGGGCCGGAGGGAGAGACCCAGTACTTC.

This sequence joins TRBV10-3 and TRBJ2-7, with a weak D call TRBD1 (5 bases). V was shortened by 11 bases and J by 4 bases, with 9 bases between the two germline ends. CDR3 length equals 10 residues. Germline-derived CDR1 and CDR2 are ENHRY and SYGVKD. DNA of the CDR3: TGTGCCGTAAGGGGTTACGAGCAGTACTTC. Translation gives CAVRGYEQYF.

This chain uses TRBV5-8 with TRBJ1-2; TRBD1 matches at 7 bases. The CDR3 loop spans 16 amino acids. Germline V CDR1 and CDR2: SGHTS, YDEGEE. V shed 3 bases, J shed 8 bases, and the junction held 16 bases outside the gene matches. This chain's CDR3 is CASSSLGQPSYGGYTF. CDR3 nucleotides: TGTGCCAGCAGCTCCCTGGGACAGCCGAGCTATGGCGGCTACACCTTC.

There are a few counts of this clonotype. The chain recombines TRBV27 with TRBJ2-1; 9 nucleotides align to TRBD1. The CDR3 sequence is 16 residues long. The V gene end was trimmed by 2 bases and the J gene end by 4 bases; junction bases not matched to a gene: 6. The germline V gene has CDR1 MNHEY and CDR2 SMNVEV (reference sequence). CDR3 sequence reads: CASSLGGTGRYNEQFF. The CDR3 bases are TGTGCCAGCAGTTTAGGAGGGACAGGGAGATACAATGAGCAGTTCTTC.

The chain recombines TRBV6-4 with TRBJ2-6; perhaps D is TRBD1 or TRBD2 (5 bases each). The V and J ends lost 5 bases and 0 bases respectively, with 11 bases between them. The germline gives CDR1 MRHNA, CDR2 SNTAGT. There are 16 residues in the CDR3. CDR3 in DNA: TGTGCCAGCAGTCCTGGTGGGGGCTCTGGGGCCAACGTCCTGACTTTC. Translation: CASSPGGGSGANVLTF.

The chain carries TRBV15 and TRBJ1-4; the match to TRBD1 covers 8 bases. Germline CDR1 reads LNHNV; CDR2 reads YYDKDF (reference sequence). After removal of 4 bases from V and 3 bases from J, the junction contained 16 bases not matched to a gene. The CDR3 spans 19 residues. The CDR3 region has the DNA TGTGCCACCAGCAAAGGACAGGGAAATTGGCGCGGGGCTAATGAAAAACTGTTTTTT. This gives the protein CATSKGQGNWRGANEKLFF.

The V gene is TRBV29-1, the J gene TRBJ2-2; 13 positions match TRBD2. Losses at the gene ends were 6 bases for V and 5 bases for J; bases not matched to a gene: 3. CDR3 length equals 14 residues. Germline V gives CDR1 SQVTM, CDR2 ANQGSEA. This CDR3 is CSVGLAGATGELFF. In DNA form, the CDR3 reads TGCAGCGTAGGACTAGCGGGAGCAACCGGGGAGCTGTTTTTT.